A selection of T cell receptor beta chains follows, all from one sample in a study of molecular identifiers for immune sequencing clone quantification. From the PCR reads, TCRdb called clonotypes with MiXCR, one entry per CDR3 protein. This sample has roughly 7,700 distinct CDR3 sequences; about 32% occur once, and the top ten carry roughly 5.4%. Sample: naive CD8+ T cells from blood, with Jurkat cell RNA spiked in. Receptor source: a human donor in good health. Some libraries in this study had Jurkat cell RNA spiked in. CDR3s include the opening cysteine and the closing phenylalanine or tryptophan. D genes are given only for firm matches. Clone size appears in some rows only: once, few, many, or a class for an expanded clone.

V gene: TRBV28; D gene: TRBD2; clone size: few; J gene: TRBJ2-3; CDR3 length: 12; CDR3 DNA: TGTGCCAGCAACGGGGGGGGTGGTACGCAGTATTTT; CDR3 protein: CASNGGGGTQYF
V gene: TRBV23-1; D gene: .; clone size: .; J gene: TRBJ2-1; CDR3 length: 13; CDR3 DNA: TGTGCCAGCAGTCTGCACAACTATGCTGAGCAGTTCTTC; CDR3 protein: CASSLHNYAEQFF
V gene: TRBV28; D gene: .; clone size: few; J gene: TRBJ2-7; CDR3 length: 14; CDR3 DNA: TGTGCCAGCAGTTTATGGACAGGACACTACGAGCAGTACTTC; CDR3 protein: CASSLWTGHYEQYF
V gene: TRBV28; D gene: TRBD2; clone size: .; J gene: TRBJ2-4; CDR3 length: 16; CDR3 DNA: TGTGCCAGCAGTTTCCCACTAGCGGGCCCGAGGGACATTCAGTACTTC; CDR3 protein: CASSFPLAGPRDIQYF
V gene: TRBV29-1; D gene: .; clone size: .; J gene: TRBJ2-7; CDR3 length: 14; CDR3 DNA: TGCTGCGATGAAGGGGGGGGGGCCGCCTACGAGCAGTACTTC; CDR3 protein: CCDEGGGAAYEQYF
V gene: TRBV4-3; D gene: .; clone size: few; J gene: TRBJ2-7; CDR3 length: 14; CDR3 DNA: TGCGCCAGCAGCCAAGCAAGGTCCTCCTACGAGCAGTACTTC; CDR3 protein: CASSQARSSYEQYF
V gene: TRBV14; D gene: .; clone size: .; J gene: TRBJ2-3; CDR3 length: 15; CDR3 DNA: TGTGCCAGCAGCCAAGATCTGGGAAGATCAGATACGCAGTATTTT; CDR3 protein: CASSQDLGRSDTQYF
V gene: TRBV7-8; D gene: TRBD2; clone size: few; J gene: TRBJ2-3; CDR3 length: 16; CDR3 DNA: TGTGCCAGCAGTTACTCTTGGGGCGGGAGCTCAGATACGCAGTATTTT; CDR3 protein: CASSYSWGGSSDTQYF
V gene: TRBV29-1; D gene: .; clone size: .; J gene: TRBJ1-1; CDR3 length: 20; CDR3 DNA: TGCAGCGTTGAAAAGGTGGCAGGCTCCGGGCCACCAAACATGAACACTGAAGCTTTCTTT; CDR3 protein: CSVEKVAGSGPPNMNTEAFF
V gene: TRBV9; D gene: TRBD2; clone size: .; J gene: TRBJ2-6; CDR3 length: 18; CDR3 DNA: TGTGCCAGCAGCGTAGATCCTAGCGGGCACTCTGGGGCCAACGTCCTGACTTTC; CDR3 protein: CASSVDPSGHSGANVLTF
V gene: TRBV12-3/TRBV12-4; D gene: .; clone size: few; J gene: TRBJ2-1; CDR3 length: 15; CDR3 DNA: TGTGCCAGCAGTCCCGACTCCCTAGCGCCAGAAGGTCAGTTCTTC; CDR3 protein: CASSPDSLAPEGQFF
V gene: TRBV28; D gene: .; clone size: medium-sized; J gene: TRBJ1-1; CDR3 length: 14; CDR3 DNA: TGTGCCAGCAGTTTTGGAGGCGGAATCACTGAAGCTTTCTTT; CDR3 protein: CASSFGGGITEAFF
V gene: TRBV7-9; D gene: .; clone size: .; J gene: TRBJ2-7; CDR3 length: 15; CDR3 DNA: TGTGCCAGCAGCAAGACTAATCCTAGCTCCTACGAGCAGTACTTC; CDR3 protein: CASSKTNPSSYEQYF
V gene: TRBV7-9; D gene: TRBD2; clone size: .; J gene: TRBJ2-3; CDR3 length: 16; CDR3 DNA: TGTGCCAGCAGCTGGAGCGGGAGGGCGGATGGGGATACGCAGTATTTT; CDR3 protein: CASSWSGRADGDTQYF
V gene: TRBV15; D gene: .; clone size: .; J gene: TRBJ1-4; CDR3 length: 12; CDR3 DNA: TGTGCCACCAGGACAACTAATGAAAAACTGTTTTTT; CDR3 protein: CATRTTNEKLFF
V gene: TRBV9; D gene: TRBD2; clone size: .; J gene: TRBJ2-2; CDR3 length: 15; CDR3 DNA: TGTGCCAGCAGCCCCGGGACTAGCGGGGCGGAAGAGCTGTTTTTT; CDR3 protein: CASSPGTSGAEELFF
V gene: TRBV28; D gene: .; clone size: medium-sized; J gene: TRBJ2-3; CDR3 length: 17; CDR3 DNA: TGTGCCAGCAGTCCCGCAGGGATTCAAGACGGCCCAGATACGCAGTATTTT; CDR3 protein: CASSPAGIQDGPDTQYF
V gene: TRBV2; D gene: .; clone size: few; J gene: TRBJ2-7; CDR3 length: 15; CDR3 DNA: TGTGCCAGCAGCGGCTCAGGGGACGGGCCCTACGAGCAGTACTTC; CDR3 protein: CASSGSGDGPYEQYF
V gene: TRBV4-1; D gene: .; clone size: few; J gene: TRBJ2-5; CDR3 length: 15; CDR3 DNA: TGCGCCAGCAGCCAAGAGTGGGCCCCCCAAGAGACCCAGTACTTC; CDR3 protein: CASSQEWAPQETQYF
V gene: TRBV25-1; D gene: .; clone size: .; J gene: TRBJ2-3; CDR3 length: 11; CDR3 DNA: TGTGCCAGCGGAGAAACAGAAACGCAGTATTTT; CDR3 protein: CASGETETQYF
V gene: TRBV27; D gene: .; clone size: .; J gene: TRBJ2-5; CDR3 length: 14; CDR3 DNA: TGTGCCAGCAGTCTGGGACCGCTCCAAGAGACCCAGTACTTC; CDR3 protein: CASSLGPLQETQYF
V gene: TRBV9; D gene: .; clone size: .; J gene: TRBJ2-3; CDR3 length: 13; CDR3 DNA: TGTGCCAGCAGCGCAGGAGGGCAAGATACGCAGTATTTT; CDR3 protein: CASSAGGQDTQYF
V gene: TRBV6-5; D gene: .; clone size: medium-sized; J gene: TRBJ2-2; CDR3 length: 12; CDR3 DNA: TGTGCCAGCAGTTTGATCAGCGGGGAGCTGTTTTTT; CDR3 protein: CASSLISGELFF
V gene: TRBV6-5; D gene: .; clone size: .; J gene: TRBJ2-3; CDR3 length: 16; CDR3 DNA: TGTGCCAGCAGTTACTCGCGGACGGGAGCGGGAGATACGCAGTATTTT; CDR3 protein: CASSYSRTGAGDTQYF